The entry that follows covers one TCR beta chain sequence. This entry comes from a study of T cell responses to AZD1222 COVID-19 vaccine. Here immunoSEQ multiplex PCR was the method, and the copy in TCRdb shows in-frame clones only, minus some. The sample holds about 150,000 clones, approximately 94% seen once. The sample in question was peripheral blood, obtained on day 0 of AZD1222 vaccination. The receptor was isolated from an adult in good health.

The CDR3: CASSPRQATPPLHF. CDR3 DNA sequence: TGTGCCAGCAGTCCTCGACAGGCTACCCCACCCCTCCACTTT. This rearrangement joins TRBV27 to TRBJ1-6; D is possibly TRBD1 (6 bases). V dropped 5 bases and J dropped 11 bases, with 16 bases sitting between them. CDR1 is MNHEY, CDR2 SMNVEV, per germline (reference sequence). The CDR3 has 14 amino acids.